This entry concerns a single TCR beta chain. Its specificity is not known. This entry belongs to a study of blood T cells in healthy people across ages. Study-wide points: Aged donors had fewer naive CD4+ cells and lower diversity than long-lived donors.

Primed by a sample-barcoded 5' primer and a J-beta primer mix, a second PCR proceeded for 7 to 11 cycles. Using its own MiXCR run on the 5' RACE reads, TCRdb lists one record per CDR3 protein. The table lists hundreds of thousands of distinct CDR3 sequences, roughly three fifths of them singletons. Germline V lookup: CDR1 SGHKS, CDR2 YYEKEE (reference sequence). The CDR3 has 15 amino acids. Trimming removed 4 bases at V and 5 bases at J, with 18 bases between. The gene calls are TRBV5-5 and TRBJ1-1; possible D gene TRBD1, 6 bases. Specimen: blood. The source is a man between 60 and 70 years old in good health. The CDR3 DNA sequence: TGTGCCAGCAGCCCTGGTGGGGGCTCGTGGACTGAAGCTTTCTTT. Its protein product is CASSPGGGSWTEAFF.